Listed below are T cell receptor beta chains from one sample, sequenced in a study of a mutant IDH1 vaccine in newly diagnosed glioma. Using immunoSEQ multiplex PCR, the repertoire was profiled, and TCRdb retains in-frame clones only, with some absent. The sample consists of roughly 62,000 clones, around 84% of them appearing once. No antigen has been identified for these receptors. Sequencing used PBMCs, obtained from a glioma patient whose treatment included an IDH1 peptide vaccine. These receptor sequences come from a woman aged 45-65 years with glioma. Both conserved end residues are part of each CDR3. Fields, in order: J gene, V gene, D gene, clone size, CDR3 protein, CDR3 DNA. A D gene is named only where the DNA matches it firmly. Not all rows give a size; the values are once, few, many and, for expanded clones, a class.

j_gene: TRBJ1-2
v_gene: TRBV28
d_gene: -
abundance: -
CDR3aa: CASIKTRGFPYGYTF
CDR3nt: TGTGCCAGCATCAAGACTAGAGGGTTTCCCTATGGCTACACCTTC

j_gene: TRBJ1-5
v_gene: TRBV7-3
d_gene: -
abundance: -
CDR3aa: CASSLTGGNQPQHF
CDR3nt: TGTGCCAGCAGCTTAACGGGGGGCAATCAGCCCCAGCATTTT

j_gene: TRBJ2-1
v_gene: TRBV29-1
d_gene: -
abundance: few
CDR3aa: CSVAHEQFF
CDR3nt: TGCAGCGTTGCCCATGAGCAGTTCTTC

j_gene: TRBJ1-3
v_gene: TRBV10-3
d_gene: -
abundance: -
CDR3aa: CAISPDSGNTIYF
CDR3nt: TGTGCCATCAGCCCGGACTCTGGAAACACCATATATTTT

j_gene: TRBJ2-7
v_gene: TRBV7-9
d_gene: -
abundance: -
CDR3aa: CASSFGGLSYEQYF
CDR3nt: TGTGCCAGCAGCTTTGGCGGTCTCTCCTACGAGCAGTACTTC

j_gene: TRBJ2-1
v_gene: TRBV28
d_gene: -
abundance: -
CDR3aa: CASRTRATYNEQFF
CDR3nt: TGTGCCAGCCGAACCAGGGCAACCTACAATGAGCAGTTCTTC

j_gene: TRBJ1-2
v_gene: TRBV7-2
d_gene: -
abundance: -
CDR3aa: CASSSAQMQNYGYTF
CDR3nt: TGTGCCAGCAGCTCGGCGCAGATGCAAAACTATGGCTACACCTTC

j_gene: TRBJ1-1
v_gene: TRBV11-2
d_gene: -
abundance: once
CDR3aa: CASSRSGLAGTEAFF
CDR3nt: TGTGCCAGCAGCCGGTCGGGTCTGGCGGGCACTGAAGCTTTCTTT

j_gene: TRBJ1-1
v_gene: TRBV6-6
d_gene: TRBD1
abundance: -
CDR3aa: CASSPTGQGNTEAFF
CDR3nt: TGTGCCAGCAGCCCTACGGGACAGGGGAACACTGAAGCTTTCTTT

j_gene: TRBJ1-1
v_gene: TRBV6-5
d_gene: -
abundance: -
CDR3aa: CASTGGEYTEAFF
CDR3nt: TGTGCCAGCACCGGAGGAGAATACACTGAAGCTTTCTTT

j_gene: TRBJ2-7
v_gene: TRBV5-1
d_gene: TRBD1
abundance: -
CDR3aa: CASSLDPGQGAYEQYF
CDR3nt: TGCGCCAGCAGCTTGGACCCGGGACAGGGGGCCTACGAGCAGTACTTC

j_gene: TRBJ1-1
v_gene: TRBV29-1
d_gene: -
abundance: -
CDR3aa: CSVEAPGMNTEAFF
CDR3nt: TGCAGCGTTGAAGCCCCAGGGATGAACACTGAAGCTTTCTTT

j_gene: TRBJ2-2
v_gene: TRBV6-1
d_gene: TRBD2
abundance: -
CDR3aa: CASKWTSDTGELFF
CDR3nt: TGTGCCAGCAAATGGACTAGCGACACCGGGGAGCTGTTTTTT

j_gene: TRBJ2-5
v_gene: TRBV7-2
d_gene: -
abundance: -
CDR3aa: CASSGRPTLTQYF
CDR3nt: TGTGCCAGCAGTGGACGGCCGACCCTGACCCAGTACTTC

j_gene: TRBJ2-5
v_gene: TRBV6-5
d_gene: TRBD2
abundance: -
CDR3aa: CASTRLAGGPTYF
CDR3nt: TGTGCCAGCACGCGTCTAGCGGGGGGGCCGACATACTTC

j_gene: TRBJ2-7
v_gene: TRBV5-5
d_gene: -
abundance: -
CDR3aa: CASSEDYEQYF
CDR3nt: TGTGCCAGCAGCGAAGACTACGAGCAGTACTTC

j_gene: TRBJ2-7
v_gene: TRBV27
d_gene: TRBD1
abundance: -
CDR3aa: CASSLSPGQGGYEQYF
CDR3nt: TGTGCCAGCAGTTTATCCCCGGGACAGGGAGGTTATGAGCAGTACTTC

j_gene: TRBJ1-2
v_gene: TRBV5-5
d_gene: TRBD1
abundance: -
CDR3aa: CASSWEIQGNYGYTF
CDR3nt: TGTGCCAGCAGCTGGGAAATACAGGGGAACTATGGCTACACCTTC

j_gene: TRBJ2-3
v_gene: TRBV6-4
d_gene: TRBD2
abundance: -
CDR3aa: CASSKTWTSRNTDTQYF
CDR3nt: TGTGCCAGCAGTAAAACCTGGACTAGCCGCAACACAGATACGCAGTATTTT

j_gene: TRBJ1-5
v_gene: TRBV19
d_gene: -
abundance: -
CDR3aa: CASHETGFNQPQHF
CDR3nt: TGTGCCAGTCACGAAACAGGGTTCAATCAGCCCCAGCATTTT

j_gene: TRBJ1-2
v_gene: TRBV5-1
d_gene: TRBD1
abundance: -
CDR3aa: CASSPDRSDGNGYTF
CDR3nt: TGCGCCAGCAGCCCGGACAGGTCTGACGGGAATGGCTACACCTTC

j_gene: TRBJ2-5
v_gene: TRBV7-6
d_gene: -
abundance: -
CDR3aa: CASSLFAGAPNRVSETQYF
CDR3nt: TGTGCCAGCAGCTTATTTGCCGGTGCTCCGAACAGGGTCTCAGAGACCCAGTACTTC

j_gene: TRBJ1-6
v_gene: TRBV19
d_gene: TRBD1
abundance: -
CDR3aa: CASRQTGPNNSPLHF
CDR3nt: TGTGCCAGTAGGCAGACAGGGCCAAATAATTCACCCCTCCACTTT

j_gene: TRBJ2-7
v_gene: TRBV5-1
d_gene: -
abundance: -
CDR3aa: CASSLGEQGEQYF
CDR3nt: TGCGCCAGCAGCTTGGGTGAACAGGGAGAGCAGTACTTC

j_gene: TRBJ1-1
v_gene: TRBV6-6
d_gene: -
abundance: -
CDR3aa: CASSSGQTSSTEAFF
CDR3nt: TGTGCCAGCAGTTCCGGACAGACCAGTAGCACTGAAGCTTTCTTT